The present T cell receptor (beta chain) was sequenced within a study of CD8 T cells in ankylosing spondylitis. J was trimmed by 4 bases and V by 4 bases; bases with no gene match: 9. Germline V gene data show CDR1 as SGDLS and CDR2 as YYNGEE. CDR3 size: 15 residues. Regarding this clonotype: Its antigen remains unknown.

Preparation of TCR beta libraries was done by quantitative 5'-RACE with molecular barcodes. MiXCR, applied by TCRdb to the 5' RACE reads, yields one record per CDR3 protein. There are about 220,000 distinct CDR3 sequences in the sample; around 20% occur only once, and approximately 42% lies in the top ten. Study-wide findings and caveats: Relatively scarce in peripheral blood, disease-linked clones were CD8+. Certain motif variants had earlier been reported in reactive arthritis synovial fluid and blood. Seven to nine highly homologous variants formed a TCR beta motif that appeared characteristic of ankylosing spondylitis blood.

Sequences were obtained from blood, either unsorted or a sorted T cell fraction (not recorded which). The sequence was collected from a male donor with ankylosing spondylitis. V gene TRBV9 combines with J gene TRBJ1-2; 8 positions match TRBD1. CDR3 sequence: CASSSPGGTSYGYTF. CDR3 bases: TGTGCCAGCAGCTCCCCAGGGGGCACTTCCTATGGCTACACCTTC.